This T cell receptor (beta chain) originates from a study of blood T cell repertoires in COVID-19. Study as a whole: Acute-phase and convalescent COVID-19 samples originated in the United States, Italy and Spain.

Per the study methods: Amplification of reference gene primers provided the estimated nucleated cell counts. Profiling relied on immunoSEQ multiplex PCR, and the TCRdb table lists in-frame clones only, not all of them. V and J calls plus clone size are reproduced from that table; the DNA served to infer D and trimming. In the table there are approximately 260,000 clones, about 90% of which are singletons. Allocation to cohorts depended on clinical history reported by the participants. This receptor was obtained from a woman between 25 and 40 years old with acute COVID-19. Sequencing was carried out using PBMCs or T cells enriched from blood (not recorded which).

The chain's CDR3 is CASSSTRRSSYEQYF. CDR3 DNA sequence: TGTGCCAGCAGTTCCACCAGGCGTAGCTCCTACGAGCAGTACTTC. V gene TRBV6-5 combines with J gene TRBJ2-7; D call uncertain. Trimming cost V 4 bases and J 0 bases, with 13 bases left between them. In germline, CDR1 is MNHEY, CDR2 SVGAGI. This CDR3 comprises 15 residues.